This T cell receptor beta chain was observed in a study of patients and donors after allogeneic stem cell transplantation. In germline, CDR1 is SGHTA, CDR2 FQGTGA. The CDR3 contains 16 residues. V was shortened by 2 bases and J by 2 bases, with 10 bases between the two germline ends. TCRdb fed the RT-PCR reads into MiXCR, producing one record per CDR3 protein. The data contain 390,000 or so distinct CDR3 sequences, 16% of them singletons. The sequenced sample consisted of blood, either unsorted or a sorted T cell fraction (not recorded which). V is TRBV7-3 and J is TRBJ2-6; tentatively, D is TRBD1 (6 bases). The clonotype originates from a human donor who was either an allogeneic HSCT recipient or a stem cell or donor lymphocyte infusion donor (not recorded which). It is not recorded whose cells these are; they may come from a transplant donor. This CDR3 is CASSLGTRTGANVLTF. The CDR3 DNA is TGTGCCAGCAGCTTAGGGACAAGAACTGGGGCCAACGTCCTGACTTTC.